This TCR beta chain was retrieved from a study of blood T cell repertoires in COVID-19 (dated by TCRdb to the early 2020s). About the full investigation: The collaborator samples originated in the United States, Italy and Spain and spanned the acute and convalescent phases of COVID-19. Where HLA class I and class II types were available, the types were taken from metadata supplied by the sample provider, not from assay-based typing. The prospective study material was composed of cDNA or gDNA derived from T cells, B-cell-depleted T cells, or PBMCs. The repertoires were released in a freely available public database meant as a resource for research on the immune response to SARS-CoV-2. Subjects who had been exposed to COVID-19, were actively infected with it, or had recovered from it provided the deeply sampled blood TCRbeta repertoires that made up the dataset. Samples were obtained from the ongoing ImmuneRACE study (first 160 participants) and from about 1,300 subjects provided by 6 global collaborators. A de-identified subject ID, COVID-19 status, age in years and sex were almost always included in the sample metadata.

Looking up the germline V gene (reference sequence) yields CDR1 MNHEY and CDR2 SMNVEV. The cysteine opens and the phenylalanine closes a CDR3 of 12 amino acids. Only the CDR3 DNA is retained, 36 bases long and in frame from the first base. V drops 0 bases and J drops 5 bases, leaving 3 bases in between. Participants in the prospective study were enrolled through a virtual design, were aged roughly 18 to 100 years, and lived in 20 to 30 United States geographic areas. In the prospective study, participants were assigned to cohorts based on the clinical history participants reported in a screening survey and a study questionnaire. Mobile phlebotomists in the prospective study collected whole blood, serum and a nasopharyngeal or oropharyngeal swab from every participant. Participants in the prospective study had the option to provide additional blood draws and questionnaires over an approximately 2-month period. Prospective study blood samples were shipped either frozen or at room temperature before DNA extraction.

TCRbeta CDR3 regions were amplified from genomic DNA using the immunoSEQ Assay, a bias-controlled multiplex PCR. The paper's data handling went like this. The number of nucleated cells in each sample was estimated from the amplification of reference gene primers within the assay. To quantify the absolute abundance of each unique TCRbeta CDR3 rearrangement, sequence reads were collapsed and filtered. For each sample, productive Simpson clonality was calculated by taking the square root of Simpson's diversity index across productive rearrangements. TCRdb carries this immuneACCESS record with in-frame sequences only. Its versions omit some clonotypes, under half of them owing to an unresolved V gene in the studies checked, with the rest unexplained. That table gives V, J and clone size, and the DNA gave D and trimming. This sample holds 150,000 to 200,000 clones; about 80% were observed only once. About 5.5% of the sample goes to the ten largest clones.

A note on this clone: This receptor's antigen is unknown. No base qualities exist here, and no much larger clone lies one base off it.

Paper-wide results and their limitations: How much clinical and demographic metadata was included differed by source and by participant, and the metadata was provided uncurated.

The sequence joins TRBV27 to TRBJ2-3; no confident D gene assignment can be made. The sequenced material came from PBMCs or T cells enriched from blood (not recorded which). The receptor's source is an older woman with acute COVID-19. CDR3 loop: CASSLSGDTQYF. The nucleotide sequence is TGTGCCAGCAGTTTATCCGGAGATACGCAGTATTTT.